This TCR beta chain was profiled in a study of PD-1 blockade in classical Hodgkin lymphoma. Study-wide context: It was nivolumab at 3 mg/kg, given intravenously every 2 weeks, that patients received.

Germline CDR1 SEHNR, CDR2 FQNEAQ (reference sequence). Between the trimmed V and J ends, which lost 1 base and 6 bases, there was a span of 18 bases. The CDR3 runs to 16 residues. Repertoires were generated with immunoSEQ multiplex PCR, while TCRdb's copy carries only in-frame clones and drops some. Of tens of thousands of clones listed, approximately 94% are singletons. Stated time point: cycle 4 day 1 (C4D1), after more than five weeks of nivolumab. All patients experienced relapse after autologous stem cell transplantation, and brentuximab vedotin exposure was variable. The chain joins TRBV7-9 to TRBJ1-1; D is possibly TRBD1 (5 bases). The TCR originated in a human donor with classical Hodgkin lymphoma. The sequencing used peripheral blood mononuclear cells (PBMCs), collected before the fourth cycle of nivolumab. CDR3 loop: CASSLDLGGKAAEAFF. CDR3 bases: TGTGCCAGCAGCTTAGATCTTGGGGGAAAGGCAGCTGAAGCTTTCTTT.